This entry concerns a single TCR beta chain. Its antigen is undetermined. This sample was taken from a study of T cell responses to AZD1222 COVID-19 vaccine. As for the study in general: Second-dose timings of about 4 or about 12 weeks were pooled. Findings and limits, study-wide: Dominant at 160-218 and 743-854, vaccine-associated CD4 TCRs also spanned spike. Baseline seropositivity occurred in only 5 or 6 AZD1222 recipients.

Produced via immunoSEQ multiplex PCR; TCRdb's table is partial and in-frame only. The sample shows around 150,000 clones, under 95% of them seen only once. This CDR3 comprises 13 residues. The V end lost 4 bases, the J end lost 10 bases, and 11 bases lay between the germline ends. The V call is TRBV23-1, the J call TRBJ1-6; weak D call: TRBD1 (5 bases). TRBV23-1 is classed as an ORF, of uncertain function. The receptor's source is an adult in good health. Sequences were derived from peripheral blood, sampled on day 0 of AZD1222 vaccination. The CDR3 protein is CASSRQGKSPLHF. For the CDR3, the DNA is TGCGCCAGCAGTCGGCAGGGCAAATCACCCCTCCACTTT.